A selection of T cell receptor beta chains follows, all from one sample in a study of a mutant IDH1 vaccine in newly diagnosed glioma. Data came from immunoSEQ multiplex PCR; TCRdb stores just in-frame clones and leaves some out. The sample holds about 62,000 clones, around nine tenths seen once. These receptors have no identified antigens. The source was PBMCs, collected from a glioma patient whose treatment included an IDH1 peptide vaccine. All receptors come from a middle-aged man with glioma. CDR3s include the opening cysteine and the closing phenylalanine or tryptophan. D genes are given only for firm matches. Clone size is given for some rows only: seen once, a few or many times, or a class if the clone is expanded.

abundance	d_gene	v_gene	j_gene	CDR3aa	CDR3nt
-	TRBD1	TRBV28	TRBJ2-5	CASSRDRGWSRQETQYF	TGTGCCAGCAGCCGTGACAGGGGTTGGTCGAGGCAAGAGACCCAGTACTTC
-	-	TRBV11-2	TRBJ2-5	CASSLGETQYF	TGTGCCAGCAGCTTAGGAGAGACCCAGTACTTC
-	TRBD1	TRBV19	TRBJ1-6	CASGQGVLDSPLHF	TGTGCCTCAGGACAGGGGGTGTTAGACTCACCCCTCCACTTT
-	TRBD2	TRBV4-2	TRBJ2-1	CASSQDGLGLAGYNEQFF	TGTGCCAGCAGCCAAGACGGGTTAGGACTAGCGGGGTACAATGAGCAGTTCTTC
few	-	TRBV29-1	TRBJ1-1	CSVDREGVESTEAFF	TGCAGCGTTGACAGGGAGGGAGTTGAGAGCACTGAAGCTTTCTTT
few	-	TRBV7-9	TRBJ2-7	CASSWQDEQYF	TGTGCCAGCAGCTGGCAGGACGAGCAGTACTTC
-	-	TRBV7-2	TRBJ2-2	CASSLAEGVGELFF	TGTGCCAGCAGCTTGGCCGAAGGAGTGGGGGAGCTGTTTTTT
-	-	TRBV6-1	TRBJ2-2	CASSEVQGRGAGELFF	TGTGCCAGCAGTGAAGTACAGGGGCGGGGAGCCGGGGAGCTGTTTTTT
once	TRBD2	TRBV4-2	TRBJ2-7	CASSHTSGRGGSYEQYF	TGTGCCAGCAGCCATACTAGCGGGAGGGGCGGGTCCTACGAGCAGTACTTC
-	TRBD1	TRBV12-5	TRBJ2-2	CASGLPRTGIKAGELFF	TGTGCTAGTGGTTTGCCCCGGACAGGGATCAAGGCCGGGGAGCTGTTTTTT
-	TRBD2	TRBV6-5	TRBJ2-5	CASSWGGRGETQYF	TGTGCCAGCAGCTGGGGCGGGAGGGGCGAGACCCAGTACTTC
-	TRBD2	TRBV5-4	TRBJ2-5	CASSLGRGDARTLYF	TGTGCCAGCAGCTTGGGGCGGGGGGACGCCCGGACGCTGTACTTC
-	TRBD1	TRBV28	TRBJ1-1	CASSPRDSNTEAFF	TGTGCCAGCAGTCCCCGGGACAGCAACACTGAAGCTTTCTTT
-	-	TRBV7-2	TRBJ2-1	CASSGTQSSYNEQFF	TGTGCCAGCAGCGGGACACAGAGCTCCTACAATGAGCAGTTCTTC
-	-	TRBV6-6	TRBJ1-1	CASSYGVDTEAFF	TGTGCCAGCAGTTACGGGGTAGACACTGAAGCTTTCTTT
-	-	TRBV5-1	TRBJ1-5	CASSLVPGDGQPQHF	TGCGCCAGCAGCTTGGTCCCAGGGGACGGACAGCCCCAGCATTTT
-	-	TRBV7-9	TRBJ1-5	CASSLGPGEAKPQHF	TGTGCCAGCAGCTTAGGGCCAGGGGAGGCTAAGCCCCAGCATTTT
-	-	TRBV6-5	TRBJ2-7	CASTNPGFYEQYF	TGTGCCAGCACCAACCCCGGGTTCTACGAGCAGTACTTC
-	-	TRBV5-1	TRBJ2-1	CASSLAISYNEQFF	TGCGCCAGCAGCTTGGCAATCTCCTACAATGAGCAGTTCTTC
-	TRBD2	TRBV10-3	TRBJ2-7	CAIAGTRSEQYF	TGTGCCATCGCGGGGACTAGAAGCGAGCAGTACTTC
-	-	TRBV4-3	TRBJ2-3	CASSQDQRGMRTDTQYF	TGCGCCAGCAGCCAAGATCAAAGGGGGATGCGCACAGATACGCAGTATTTT
-	TRBD1	TRBV4-3	TRBJ2-7	CASSQDFRGTAYEQYF	TGCGCCAGCAGCCAAGACTTTAGGGGGACAGCCTACGAGCAGTACTTC
-	-	TRBV30	TRBJ1-1	CAWTGGGRTEAFF	TGTGCCTGGACCGGTGGAGGGAGGACTGAAGCTTTCTTT
once	-	TRBV6-1	TRBJ1-2	CASSEWDLSFSSGYTF	TGTGCCAGCAGTGAGTGGGACTTATCGTTTAGTAGTGGCTACACCTTC
-	-	TRBV11-2	TRBJ2-5	CASSPSNGETQYF	TGTGCCAGCAGCCCATCAAATGGGGAGACCCAGTACTTC
-	-	TRBV7-8	TRBJ2-1	CASSLAYRGTYNEQFF	TGTGCCAGCAGCTTAGCGTATCGGGGGACCTACAATGAGCAGTTCTTC
-	-	TRBV7-2	TRBJ1-2	CASSPRRGYGYTF	TGTGCCAGCAGCCCCAGGAGGGGATACGGCTACACCTTC